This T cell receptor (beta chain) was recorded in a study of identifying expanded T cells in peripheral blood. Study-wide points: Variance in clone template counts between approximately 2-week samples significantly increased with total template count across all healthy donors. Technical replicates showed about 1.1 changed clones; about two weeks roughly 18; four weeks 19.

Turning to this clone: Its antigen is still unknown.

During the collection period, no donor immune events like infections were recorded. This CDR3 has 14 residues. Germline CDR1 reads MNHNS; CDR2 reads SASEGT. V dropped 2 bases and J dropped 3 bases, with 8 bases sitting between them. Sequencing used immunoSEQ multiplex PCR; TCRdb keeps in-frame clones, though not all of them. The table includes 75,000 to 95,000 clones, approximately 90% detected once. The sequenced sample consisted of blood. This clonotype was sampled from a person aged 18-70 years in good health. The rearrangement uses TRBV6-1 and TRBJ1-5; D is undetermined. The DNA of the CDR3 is TGTGCCAGCAGTGAATTTGACGTCAATCAGCCCCAGCATTTT. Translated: CASSEFDVNQPQHF.